This record concerns one T cell receptor beta chain sequence. The antigen is undetermined. Profiled with immunoSEQ multiplex PCR; TCRdb holds only in-frame clones, not every one. The sample records 150,000 or so clones, more than 85% being singletons. This entry comes from a study of T cell responses to AZD1222 COVID-19 vaccine. Study results and caveats: The breadth and depth of Spike-specific TCRs increased once two AZD1222 doses had been given. Females made up more of the donors, who were largely white British, and clonal diversity may have come out too low.

Germline lookup yields CDR1 SEHNR and CDR2 FQNEAQ (reference sequence). With 0 bases removed from V and 2 bases from J, the gap between germline ends came to 11 bases. CDR3 length: 16 amino acids. The sequence was obtained from an adult in good health. The sequencing used peripheral blood, collected on day 0 of MenACWY control vaccination. The chain uses TRBV7-9 and TRBJ1-5, with D perhaps matching TRBD1 (6 bases). The CDR3 reads CASSLASTGGNQPQHF. CDR3 nucleotide sequence: TGTGCCAGCAGCTTAGCATCGACAGGTGGCAATCAGCCCCAGCATTTT.